These T cell receptor beta chains were read from a single sample in a study of metastatic and nonmetastatic thyroid tumors. TCRdb re-clonotyped the PCR reads through MiXCR. The data contain approximately 35,000 clones, about a third of them singletons. The sequencing input was tumor tissue. Receptor source: a female donor with papillary thyroid cancer or a benign thyroid nodule (not recorded which). Some clones in this sample may be carry-over from other donors' samples. CDR3s include the opening cysteine and the closing phenylalanine or tryptophan. The order of the fields is J gene, V gene, clone size, D gene, CDR3 protein, CDR3 DNA. D genes are given only for firm matches. Clone size, where shown, is once, few, many, or a class for clones that have expanded.

TRBJ2-2	TRBV12-3/TRBV12-4	.	.	CASIRTGFCGELFF	TGTGCCAGCATCCGAACGGGGTTCTGCGGGGAGCTGTTTTTT
TRBJ2-2	TRBV24-1	few	.	CATSEAQENTGELFF	TGTGCCACCAGTGAGGCGCAGGAAAACACCGGGGAGCTGTTTTTT
TRBJ2-7	TRBV6-2/TRBV6-3	.	TRBD2	CASSYEGHSGRLGSYEQYF	TGTGCCAGCAGTTACGAAGGGCATAGCGGGAGGCTTGGGTCCTACGAGCAGTACTTC
TRBJ1-6	TRBV6-1	.	.	CASTTSGASSYNSPLHF	TGTGCCAGCACTACATCCGGAGCGAGCTCCTATAATTCACCCCTCCACTTT
TRBJ2-1	TRBV5-1	few	.	CASSRGGDYNEQFF	TGCGCCAGCAGCCGAGGCGGGGACTACAATGAGCAGTTCTTC
TRBJ2-6	TRBV11-1	.	.	CASSLTAFSGANVLTF	TGTGCCAGCAGCTTAACGGCTTTCTCTGGGGCCAACGTCCTGACTTTC
TRBJ2-3	TRBV7-3	.	TRBD2	CASSFDSGGTDTQYF	TGTGCCAGCAGCTTCGATAGCGGGGGCACAGATACGCAGTATTTT
TRBJ2-2	TRBV6-1	few	.	CASSPTAGELFF	TGTGCCAGCAGCCCCACGGCCGGGGAGCTGTTTTTT
TRBJ1-2	TRBV2	.	TRBD1	CAGGQGDGYTF	TGTGCCGGCGGACAGGGTGATGGCTACACCTTC
TRBJ1-4	TRBV7-9	.	.	CASSPGPGIATNEKLFF	TGTGCCAGTAGCCCCGGCCCCGGGATTGCAACTAATGAAAAACTGTTTTTT
TRBJ1-1	TRBV15	.	TRBD1	CATSKGTANTEAFF	TGTGCCACCAGCAAAGGGACAGCGAACACTGAAGCTTTCTTT
TRBJ1-1	TRBV5-1	once	.	CASSLIGVGTEAFF	TGCGCCAGCAGCTTGATTGGGGTTGGTACTGAAGCTTTCTTT
TRBJ2-2	TRBV6-1	few	.	CASRLELSNTGELFF	TGTGCCAGCAGACTAGAATTATCGAACACCGGGGAGCTGTTTTTT
TRBJ1-5	TRBV15	.	.	CATSRVGFNQPQHF	TGTGCCACCAGCAGAGTCGGATTCAATCAGCCCCAGCATTTT
TRBJ1-2	TRBV11-2	.	.	CASSPDTNYGYTF	TGTGCCAGCAGCCCGGACACGAACTATGGCTACACCTTC
TRBJ2-7	TRBV6-1	.	.	CASSELRTSYEQYF	TGTGCCAGCAGTGAACTCAGGACCTCCTACGAGCAGTACTTC
TRBJ2-7	TRBV15	.	TRBD1	CATSRTLDRGGEQYF	TGTGCCACCAGCAGAACGCTGGACAGGGGAGGCGAGCAGTACTTC
TRBJ1-2	TRBV7-9	.	.	CASSIRGIYGYTF	TGTGCCAGCAGCATCAGGGGAATATATGGCTACACCTTC
TRBJ2-7	TRBV27	few	.	CASSVTVSSYEQYF	TGTGCCAGCAGTGTAACGGTGAGCTCCTACGAGCAGTACTTC
TRBJ2-7	TRBV5-8	.	.	CASSLGWHEQYF	TGTGCCAGCAGCTTGGGTTGGCACGAGCAGTACTTC
TRBJ2-3	TRBV20-1	.	.	CSASRGGPTYTQYF	TGCAGTGCTAGTCGGGGTGGGCCAACATATACGCAGTATTTT
TRBJ1-4	TRBV4-2	few	TRBD1	CASSPGQGLEKLFF	TGTGCCAGCAGCCCGGGACAGGGCCTTGAAAAACTGTTTTTT
TRBJ1-6	TRBV6-1	few	.	CASSDSGESSPLHF	TGTGCCAGCAGTGATTCAGGGGAGAGCTCACCCCTCCACTTT
TRBJ2-7	TRBV4-3	few	.	CASSQVGTPWEQYF	TGCGCCAGCAGCCAAGTGGGTACCCCCTGGGAGCAGTACTTC
TRBJ2-7	TRBV11-3	.	.	CASSLVSGVNYEQYF	TGTGCCAGCAGCTTAGTTTCCGGGGTGAACTACGAGCAGTACTTC
TRBJ1-6	TRBV19	few	.	CASSIGENSPLHF	TGTGCCAGTAGTATAGGTGAGAATTCACCCCTCCACTTT
TRBJ2-3	TRBV20-1	.	TRBD2	CSADPGLVNTSTDTQYF	TGCAGTGCTGACCCGGGACTAGTAAACACTAGCACAGATACGCAGTATTTT
TRBJ2-2	TRBV10-3	.	TRBD1	CAIRGRLTGELFF	TGTGCCATAAGGGGGCGCTTGACCGGGGAGCTGTTTTTT
TRBJ1-5	TRBV10-3	few	.	CASSTGDSNQPQHF	TGTGCCAGCTCTACGGGGGATAGCAATCAGCCCCAGCATTTT
TRBJ1-6	TRBV18	many	.	CASSPPSRGSNSPLHF	TGTGCCAGCTCACCACCGAGCAGGGGAAGCAATTCACCCCTCCACTTT
TRBJ2-6	TRBV28	few	.	CASSFSEGWSGANVLTF	TGTGCCAGCAGTTTTTCGGAGGGCTGGTCTGGGGCCAACGTCCTGACTTTC
TRBJ2-1	TRBV11-2	.	TRBD2	CASSLQEGLVWGNEQFF	TGTGCCAGCAGCTTACAAGAGGGACTAGTCTGGGGCAATGAGCAGTTCTTC
TRBJ2-1	TRBV12-3/TRBV12-4	few	.	CASTLPGLELFF	TGTGCCAGCACCCTACCAGGGTTGGAGCTGTTCTTC
TRBJ2-3	TRBV15	few	TRBD1	CATGRDRSTDTQYF	TGTGCCACGGGAAGGGACAGAAGCACAGATACGCAGTATTTT
TRBJ1-6	TRBV9	.	.	CASTLGPNSPLHF	TGTGCCAGCACCCTAGGGCCGAATTCACCCCTCCACTTT
TRBJ2-6	TRBV24-1	few	TRBD1	CATSAGGQGLPGANVLTF	TGTGCCACCAGTGCCGGGGGACAGGGGCTTCCTGGGGCCAACGTCCTGACTTTC
TRBJ1-6	TRBV6-1	few	.	CAAGRPPLHF	TGTGCTGCGGGGCGGCCACCCCTCCACTTT
TRBJ1-1	TRBV30	.	.	CAWSVQVSEAFF	TGTGCCTGGAGTGTACAGGTCAGTGAAGCTTTCTTT
TRBJ2-3	TRBV6-1	few	TRBD2	CASRAGLAADTQYF	TGTGCCAGCAGAGCAGGACTAGCGGCAGATACGCAGTATTTT
TRBJ2-3	TRBV6-2/TRBV6-3	few	.	CASSGNLDTQYF	TGTGCCAGCAGTGGGAATCTGGATACGCAGTATTTT
TRBJ2-7	TRBV7-9	once	.	CASSPRGGDEQYF	TGTGCCAGCAGCCCCAGGGGGGGGGACGAGCAGTACTTC
TRBJ1-2	TRBV28	.	.	CASSQWIYGYTF	TGTGCCAGCAGCCAATGGATCTATGGCTACACCTTC